This entry concerns a single TCR beta chain. Its antigen is unknown. An end of the junction differs from the germline gene, which may be a read error. Germline V gene data show CDR1 as SGHTA and CDR2 as FQGNSA. This CDR3 has 12 residues. These data belong to a study of T cell repertoires in cytomegalovirus infection. Background on the study: Public TCR beta signatures indicated both CMV infection and matching HLA type.

In TCRdb, the reads were re-called with MiXCR into one record per CDR3 protein. The sample has 160,000 or so distinct CDR3 sequences, 20% to 25% seen once. The receptor comes from a human donor in good health (CMV status not recorded). Some clones in this sample may be carry-over from other donors' samples. This chain uses TRBV7-2 with TRBJ2-3, with D uncertain. The sequences come from CD8+ T cells from cultured PBMCs, collected from culture after CMV antigen stimulation. The CDR3 DNA follows: TGTGCCAGCACACAATACACATATACGCAGTATTTT. Amino acids: CASTQYTYTQYF.